Listed here are 32 T cell receptor beta chains from one sample, sequenced in a study of T-cell memory formation after mild COVID-19. TCRdb ran MiXCR on the 5' RACE reads and lists one entry per CDR3 protein. The profile shows about 560,000 distinct CDR3 sequences, less than 25% of them singletons. The material sequenced was PBMCs or a T cell subset sorted from them (not recorded which). These receptors came from an adult woman who had mild COVID-19 (a few samples of this study predate the infection). Cell type and time point are not known.

This clonotype was counted at least ten times. The chain joins TRBV5-1 to TRBJ2-5, with 8 bases matching TRBD2. The CDR3 is 14 residues long. Trimming at V came to 5 bases and at J to 2 bases, leaving 5 bases not matched to a gene. Germline V gene data show CDR1 as SGHRS and CDR2 as YFSETQ. This chain's CDR3 is CASRSLAGQETQYF. CDR3 sequence (DNA): TGCGCCAGCAGGTCCCTAGCGGGTCAAGAGACCCAGTACTTC.

This chain joins TRBV7-9 and TRBJ2-7, with D unclear. The CDR3 has 15 residues. Between the trimmed V and J ends, which lost 0 bases and 3 bases, there was a span of 12 bases. Per germline, CDR1 SEHNR and CDR2 FQNEAQ (reference sequence). The CDR3 DNA is TGTGCCAGCAGCTTAGCGGCCGGTCCCAACTACGAGCAGTACTTC. Protein product: CASSLAAGPNYEQYF. Filled out from reference TRBV7-9 and TRBJ2-7, the complete variable domain reads DTGVSQNPRHKITKRGQNVTFRCDPISEHNRLYWYRQTLGQGPEFLTYFQNEAQLEKSRLLSDRFSAERPKGSFSTLEIQRTEQGDSAMYLCASSLAAGPNYEQYFGPGTRLTVT.

V usage is TRBV11-3 and J usage is TRBJ2-1; D is unresolved. The germline V gene has CDR1 SGHNT and CDR2 YENEEA. The CDR3 extends over 16 amino acids. The V end lost 5 bases, the J end lost 6 bases, and 20 bases lay between the germline ends. CDR3 coding DNA: TGTGCCAGCAGCCTCCCTCACCTGAGCTCCCGCAATGAGCAGTTCTTC. Amino acids: CASSLPHLSSRNEQFF.

The chain couples TRBV27 to TRBJ1-2, with 10 bases matching TRBD1. Germline loops: CDR1 MNHEY, CDR2 SMNVEV (reference sequence). This CDR3 comprises 13 residues. The trim removed 8 bases at V and 5 bases at J, leaving 5 bases unmatched. The CDR3 nucleotides read TGTGCCAGCGCGGCGGGACAGGGGTATGGCTACACCTTC. This translates into CASAAGQGYGYTF.

Only a few counts were recorded for this clonotype. V is TRBV5-4 and J is TRBJ2-1, with a possible D match to TRBD2 (6 bases). The germline gives CDR1 SGHNT, CDR2 YYREEE (reference sequence). Trimming shortened V by 0 bases and J by 2 bases, and 12 bases separated the two germline ends. The CDR3 runs to 16 residues. CDR3 DNA sequence: TGTGCCAGCAGCTTGGACGGGAGTAGTCCCTACAATGAGCAGTTCTTC. Its protein product is CASSLDGSSPYNEQFF.

In DNA, the CDR3 is TGTGCCATCAGTGAGGGCACCCTAAACACCGGGGAGCTGTTTTTT. It is translated as CAISEGTLNTGELFF. The chain links TRBV10-3 to TRBJ2-2; D call uncertain. CDR3 size: 15 residues. CDR1 and CDR2 (germline): ENHRY, SYGVKD. The V gene lost 2 bases and the J gene lost 2 bases, with 9 bases spanning the gap.

This clonotype was counted many times. The CDR3 sequence is CASSPTGSSYEQYF. CDR3 DNA sequence: TGTGCCAGCAGTCCGACAGGATCCTCCTACGAGCAGTACTTC. This rearrangement joins TRBV12-3 or TRBV12-4 to TRBJ2-7; the D gene is possibly TRBD1 (6 bases). The CDR3 runs 14 residues. The V and J ends lost 5 bases and 0 bases respectively, with 11 bases between them.

This clonotype was counted many times. The V call is TRBV11-2, the J call TRBJ1-2, with TRBD1 matching 8 bases. CDR3 length: 15 amino acids. With V trimmed by 5 bases and J by 2 bases, 7 bases remained unmatched. Germline V lookup: CDR1 SGHAT, CDR2 FQNNGV. This CDR3 is CASSIAGTGNYGYTF. For the CDR3, the DNA is TGTGCCAGCAGCATAGCCGGGACAGGAAACTATGGCTACACCTTC.

This chain joins TRBV29-1 and TRBJ1-2; 7 positions agree with TRBD1. CDR3 length: 13 residues. Unmatched junction bases numbered 7, after V lost 5 bases and J lost 4 bases. Germline CDR1 reads SQVTM; CDR2 reads ANQGSEA. The CDR3 bases are TGCAGCGTTTCCCCGGGACAGCTCTATGGCTACACCTTC. Protein product: CSVSPGQLYGYTF.

This clonotype turned up a few times. V is TRBV9 and J is TRBJ2-1; tentative D call: TRBD2 (7 bases). The CDR3 covers 15 residues. Trimming took off 0 bases at V and 9 bases at J, with 16 bases between the two ends. Germline CDR1 and CDR2: SGDLS and YYNGEE. CDR3 protein: CASSVDQGGDTEQFF. CDR3 nucleotide sequence: TGTGCCAGCAGCGTAGATCAGGGAGGGGACACTGAGCAGTTCTTC.

V gene TRBV9 combines with J gene TRBJ1-6, with D possibly being TRBD1 (6 bases). V lost 3 bases and J lost 5, with 9 bases in between. Looked up from germline, CDR1 is SGDLS and CDR2 is YYNGEE. The CDR3 is made up of 14 amino acids. In DNA form, the CDR3 reads TGTGCCAGCAGCGCGGGACACCATAATTCACCCCTCCACTTT. Translated: CASSAGHHNSPLHF.

The CDR3 DNA is TGTGCCAGCAGTTACTCGAGGGACGGCACTGAAGCTTTCTTT. The encoded protein is CASSYSRDGTEAFF. The chain uses TRBV6-5 and TRBJ1-1; perhaps TRBD1 as D (5 bases). Germline V gene data show CDR1 as MNHEY and CDR2 as SVGAGI. The V and J ends lost 0 bases and 4 bases respectively, with 9 bases between them. CDR3 size: 14 residues.

This clonotype has only one observation. The chain links TRBV5-1 to TRBJ2-1; TRBD1 aligns across 7 bases. In germline, CDR1 is SGHRS, CDR2 YFSETQ. The CDR3 is 16 amino acids. The V gene end was trimmed by 4 bases and the J gene end by 6 bases; junction bases not matched to a gene: 13. The CDR3 region is CASSPQGSRVGNEQFF. CDR3 in DNA: TGCGCCAGCAGCCCACAGGGGTCCAGGGTTGGCAATGAGCAGTTCTTC.

The rearrangement links TRBV12-3 or TRBV12-4 to TRBJ1-5; D is undetermined. The CDR3 is 14 residues long. The V gene lost 2 bases and the J gene lost 0 bases, with 5 bases spanning the gap. CDR3 sequence reads: CASSLSLSNQPQHF. In DNA, the CDR3 is TGTGCCAGCAGTTTAAGTCTTAGCAATCAGCCCCAGCATTTT.

J is TRBJ2-5 and V is TRBV7-8; TRBD2 aligns across 15 bases. V trimming: 4 bases; J trimming: 5 bases; junction bases outside the gene matches: 5. This CDR3 region has 16 residues. Germline V gene data show CDR1 as SGHVS and CDR2 as FQNEAQ. The CDR3, as DNA: TGTGCCAGCAGCTCCACCGGGACTAGCGGGGGGGAGACCCAGTACTTC. It yields the protein CASSSTGTSGGETQYF.

This clonotype was detected only a few times. This chain links TRBV12-3 or TRBV12-4 with TRBJ2-5; tentatively, D is TRBD2 (6 bases). The CDR3 contains 15 residues. The V end lost 5 bases, the J end lost 1 base, and 14 bases lay between the germline ends. The CDR3 here is CASSPSGLPQETQYF. The CDR3 DNA follows: TGTGCCAGCAGTCCCTCGGGACTCCCCCAAGAGACCCAGTACTTC.

V and J are TRBV2 and TRBJ2-3, with D unresolved. Trimming pared 4 bases from V and 1 base from J, leaving 12 bases between. This CDR3 is 15 amino acids long. The germline V gene has CDR1 SNHLY and CDR2 FYNNEI. CDR3 amino acids: CASSGENPRTDTQYF. The CDR3 nucleotides read TGTGCCAGCAGTGGTGAGAACCCCCGCACAGATACGCAGTATTTT.

This clonotype has only a few counts. V gene TRBV12-3 or TRBV12-4 combines with J gene TRBJ2-1; D tentatively reads TRBD1 or TRBD2 (5 bases each). The CDR3 runs to 15 residues. Trimming stripped 4 bases from V and 7 bases from J, with 17 bases between. The CDR3 spells CASSSGTTNGNEQFF. The CDR3 DNA sequence: TGTGCCAGCAGTTCCGGGACCACCAATGGGAATGAGCAGTTCTTC.

The J gene is TRBJ2-1, the V gene TRBV19, with D perhaps matching TRBD2 (6 bases). From germline, CDR1 is LNHDA and CDR2 SQIVND (reference sequence). Trimming shortened V by 5 bases and J by 0 bases, and 17 bases separated the two germline ends. The CDR3 has 17 amino acids. CDR3 loop: CASSAGTRVGSYNEQFF. The CDR3 DNA reads TGTGCCAGTAGTGCAGGGACTCGCGTCGGCTCCTACAATGAGCAGTTCTTC.

V is TRBV7-9 and J is TRBJ2-3, with no clear D. Trimming removed 1 base at V and 0 bases at J, with 23 bases between. The CDR3 sequence is 20 residues long. Germline V lookup: CDR1 SEHNR, CDR2 FQNEAQ (reference sequence). For the CDR3, the DNA is TGTGCCAGCAGCTTAGGGCGGATGCGAACGGCTCCTCCTAGCACAGATACGCAGTATTTT. Its translation is CASSLGRMRTAPPSTDTQYF. Based on the CDR3 plus reference TRBV7-9 and TRBJ2-3, the full variable domain is DTGVSQNPRHKITKRGQNVTFRCDPISEHNRLYWYRQTLGQGPEFLTYFQNEAQLEKSRLLSDRFSAERPKGSFSTLEIQRTEQGDSAMYLCASSLGRMRTAPPSTDTQYFGPGTRLTVL.

This clonotype has at least ten counts. The chain carries TRBV5-6 and TRBJ1-5; D remains unclear. CDR3 length: 15 residues. Trimming left V 0 bases short and J 0 bases short, with 7 bases between. Germline CDR1 and CDR2: SGHDT and YYEEEE. The CDR3 is CASSLGRDSNQPQHF. The CDR3 DNA reads as TGTGCCAGCAGCTTGGGCAGAGATAGCAATCAGCCCCAGCATTTT.

This clonotype was seen only a few times. The gene calls are TRBV10-3 and TRBJ1-6; D is uncertain. V was pared by 6 bases and J by 1 base, with 7 bases between. This CDR3 has 14 residues. Germline V lookup: CDR1 ENHRY, CDR2 SYGVKD. The CDR3 DNA reads as TGTGCCATCAGGCACGAGTCCTATAATTCACCCCTCCACTTT. As protein: CAIRHESYNSPLHF.

A few counts support this clonotype. The chain is built from TRBV12-3 or TRBV12-4 and TRBJ2-7; possibly TRBD2 for D (7 bases). The CDR3 is 17 residues long. V was trimmed by 3 bases and J by 5 bases, leaving 23 bases between them. The chain's CDR3 is CASSFWGGASIIHEQYF. DNA for the CDR3: TGTGCCAGCAGTTTTTGGGGGGGCGCTTCAATTATCCACGAGCAGTACTTC.

V gene TRBV6-1 combines with J gene TRBJ1-4; no firm D call. The CDR3 totals 15 residues. V lost 4 bases to trimming and J lost 5 bases, with 14 bases between them. The V gene's germline CDR1 is MNHNS and CDR2 SASEGT. In nucleotides, the CDR3 is TGTGCCAGCAGTGTGTGGTCAGCTGCGAATGAAAAACTGTTTTTT. Its protein is CASSVWSAANEKLFF.

This clonotype has a handful of counts. This sequence joins TRBV7-9 and TRBJ2-5; a weak D match, TRBD2 (5 bases). V was clipped by 3 bases and J by 2 bases, with 13 bases between them. The germline CDR1 and CDR2 sequences are SEHNR and FQNEAQ (reference sequence). The CDR3 consists of 15 residues. For the CDR3, the DNA is TGTGCCAGCAGCTTCGGCGGGCTCGGTCAAGAGACCCAGTACTTC. Residues: CASSFGGLGQETQYF.

The table lists this clonotype with many counts. The chain links TRBV5-6 to TRBJ1-1; D unresolved. The V and J ends lost 3 bases and 1 base respectively, with 16 bases between them. Germline CDR1 is SGHDT and CDR2 is YYEEEE. This CDR3 has 16 amino acids. The CDR3 loop reads CASSSVGGGRNTEAFF. CDR3 DNA sequence: TGTGCCAGCAGCTCCGTTGGAGGCGGGAGGAACACTGAAGCTTTCTTT.

This chain uses TRBV9 with TRBJ1-6, with 8 bases fitting TRBD1. The CDR3 runs to 14 residues. The V gene end was trimmed by 0 bases and the J gene end by 9 bases; junction bases not matched to a gene: 2. The germline V gene has CDR1 SGDLS and CDR2 YYNGEE. CDR3 bases: TGTGCCAGCAGCGTAGACAGGGGGGGTTCACCCCTCCACTTT. Amino acids: CASSVDRGGSPLHF.

This clonotype turned up a few times. V usage is TRBV7-9 and J usage is TRBJ2-3; a possible D gene is TRBD2 (5 bases). V dropped 1 base and J dropped 8 bases, with 13 bases sitting between them. The germline V gene encodes CDR1 SEHNR and CDR2 FQNEAQ (reference sequence). CDR3 length: 14 amino acids. CDR3 region: CASSLVEGIGTQYF. In DNA form, the CDR3 reads TGTGCCAGCAGCTTAGTTGAGGGAATTGGTACGCAGTATTTT.

This clonotype has only a few counts. The gene calls are TRBV21-1 and TRBJ1-1. TRBV21-1 is a pseudogene segment. The CDR3 has 15 amino acids. Here the CDR3 reads CASSKVYMRPTEAFF. The CDR3 DNA follows: TGTGCCAGCAGCAAAGTCTACATGAGGCCCACTGAAGCTTTCTTT.

This clonotype turned up a few times. The genes are TRBV9 and TRBJ2-7; D is unclear. CDR1 and CDR2 (germline): SGDLS, YYNGEE. The CDR3 is made up of 14 amino acids. V gave up 0 bases and J gave up 6 bases, with 13 bases separating them. DNA of the CDR3: TGTGCCAGCAGCGTAGGATCTGCGCCCCTCGAGCAGTACTTC. Its protein product is CASSVGSAPLEQYF.

The chain links TRBV20-1 to TRBJ1-1; TRBD1 aligns across 8 bases. CDR3 size: 17 residues. The trim removed 5 bases at V and 4 bases at J, leaving 18 bases unmatched. Germline-derived CDR1 and CDR2 are DFQATT and SNEGSKA (reference sequence). In DNA, the CDR3 is TGCAGTGCTCCCCTCTATTCACAGGGGGTCGCGGGCACTGAAGCTTTCTTT. As protein: CSAPLYSQGVAGTEAFF.

V gene TRBV7-8 combines with J gene TRBJ2-7, with D maybe TRBD1 (5 bases). CDR3 length equals 14 residues. The V end was cut by 5 bases, the J end by 5 bases, with 16 bases between. The germline V gene encodes CDR1 SGHVS and CDR2 FQNEAQ. The CDR3 is CASSLNWGVHEQYF. The CDR3 DNA reads as TGTGCCAGCAGCCTAAACTGGGGCGTCCACGAGCAGTACTTC.